Reported below is one TCR beta chain. The PCR employed 60 Vbeta primers together with 13 Jbeta primers. Data came from immunoSEQ multiplex PCR; TCRdb stores just in-frame clones and leaves some out. This table holds tens of thousands of clones, more than 60% found once. Trimming cost V 3 bases and J 2 bases, with 5 bases left between them. The CDR3 runs to 12 residues. The germline V gene has CDR1 SGHTA and CDR2 FQGNSA. This specimen comes from a study of cytomegalovirus exposure and HLA in healthy donors. The sequence was obtained from a woman aged 40 to 55 in good health and CMV-seropositive. J is TRBJ2-7 and V is TRBV7-2; possibly TRBD2 for D (5 bases). The sample comprised PBMCs. CDR3: CASSLTTYEQYF. The CDR3 nucleotides read TGTGCCAGCAGCTTGACTACCTACGAGCAGTACTTC.